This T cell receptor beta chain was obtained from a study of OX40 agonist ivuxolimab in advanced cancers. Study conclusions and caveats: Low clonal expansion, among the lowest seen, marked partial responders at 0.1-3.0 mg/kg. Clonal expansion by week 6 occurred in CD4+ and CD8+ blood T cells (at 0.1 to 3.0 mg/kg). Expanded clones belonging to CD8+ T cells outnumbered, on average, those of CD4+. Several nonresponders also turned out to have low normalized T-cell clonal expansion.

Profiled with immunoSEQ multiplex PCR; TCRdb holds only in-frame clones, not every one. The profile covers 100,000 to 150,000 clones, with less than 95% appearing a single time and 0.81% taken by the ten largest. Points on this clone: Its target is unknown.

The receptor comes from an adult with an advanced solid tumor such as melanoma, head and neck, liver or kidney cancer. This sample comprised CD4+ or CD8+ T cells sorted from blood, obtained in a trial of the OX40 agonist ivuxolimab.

CDR3 amino acids: CASSYSVGARNTEAFF. The CDR3 DNA sequence: TGTGCCAGCAGTTACTCAGTAGGGGCCAGGAACACTGAAGCTTTCTTT. The genes are TRBV6-5 and TRBJ1-1; D perhaps matches TRBD1 (5 bases). The V gene's germline CDR1 is MNHEY and CDR2 SVGAGI. The CDR3 runs to 16 residues. V lost 0 bases to trimming and J lost 1 base, with 12 bases between them.